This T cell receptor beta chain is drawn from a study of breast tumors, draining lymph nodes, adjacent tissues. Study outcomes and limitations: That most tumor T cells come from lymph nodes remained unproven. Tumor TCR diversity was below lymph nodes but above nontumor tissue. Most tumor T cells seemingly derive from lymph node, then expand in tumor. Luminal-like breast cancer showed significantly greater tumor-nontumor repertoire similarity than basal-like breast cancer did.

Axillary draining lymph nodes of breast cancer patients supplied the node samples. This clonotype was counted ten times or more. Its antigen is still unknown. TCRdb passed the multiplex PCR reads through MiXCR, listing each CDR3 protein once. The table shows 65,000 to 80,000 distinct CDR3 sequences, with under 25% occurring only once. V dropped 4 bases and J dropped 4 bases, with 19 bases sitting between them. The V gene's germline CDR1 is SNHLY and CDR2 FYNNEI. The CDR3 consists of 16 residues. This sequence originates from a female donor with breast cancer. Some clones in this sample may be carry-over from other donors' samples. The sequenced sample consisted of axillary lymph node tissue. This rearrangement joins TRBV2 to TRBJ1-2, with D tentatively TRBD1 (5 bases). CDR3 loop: CASSVGRARDFYGYTF. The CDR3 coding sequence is TGTGCCAGCAGTGTCGGGAGGGCGCGGGACTTCTATGGCTACACCTTC.